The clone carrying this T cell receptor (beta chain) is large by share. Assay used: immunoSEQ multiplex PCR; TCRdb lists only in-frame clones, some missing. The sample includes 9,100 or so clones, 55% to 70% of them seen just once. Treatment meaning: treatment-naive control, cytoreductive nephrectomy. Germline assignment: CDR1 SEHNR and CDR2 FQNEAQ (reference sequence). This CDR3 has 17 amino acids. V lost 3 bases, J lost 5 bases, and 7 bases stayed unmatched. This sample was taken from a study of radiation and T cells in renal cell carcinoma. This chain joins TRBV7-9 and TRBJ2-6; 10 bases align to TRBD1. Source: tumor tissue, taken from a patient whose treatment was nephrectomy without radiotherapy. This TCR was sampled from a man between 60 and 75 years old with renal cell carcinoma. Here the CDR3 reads CASSFSDRGRWANVLTF. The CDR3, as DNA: TGTGCCAGCAGCTTTTCCGACAGGGGGCGCTGGGCCAACGTCCTGACTTTC.